This is a list of T cell receptor beta chains from one sample in a study of T-cell reconstitution after alpha-beta-depleted transplantation in children. TCRdb itself ran the PCR reads through MiXCR, one entry per CDR3 protein. In the table there are fewer than 700,000 distinct CDR3 sequences, approximately 13% of which are singletons. Sequenced material: PBMCs, mostly from graft donor cells, taken 360 days after TCRalphabeta/CD19-depleted stem cell transplant. The receptors here all came from a male patient younger than 18 who had a stem cell transplant for acute myeloid leukemia, so the T cells may come from the graft donor. Each CDR3 is given with its conserved first and last residue. The D gene is left open where the match is weak. The size of a clone is reported for some rows only, either as once, few or many, or as a class for expanded clones.

D gene: .
J gene: TRBJ2-7
V gene: TRBV20-1
clone size: .
CDR3 length: 10
CDR3 protein: CSPWEDEQYF
CDR3 DNA: TGCAGTCCGTGGGAGGACGAGCAGTACTTC

D gene: .
J gene: TRBJ2-5
V gene: TRBV4-3
clone size: few
CDR3 length: 19
CDR3 protein: CASSQDVPTDEYYQETQYF
CDR3 DNA: TGCGCCAGCAGCCAAGATGTCCCAACCGATGAGTACTACCAAGAGACCCAGTACTTC

D gene: .
J gene: TRBJ2-5
V gene: TRBV24-1
clone size: few
CDR3 length: 15
CDR3 protein: CANIKSRKIQETQYF
CDR3 DNA: TGTGCCAACATTAAGTCGAGGAAAATACAAGAGACCCAGTACTTC

D gene: .
J gene: TRBJ2-3
V gene: TRBV28
clone size: many
CDR3 length: 13
CDR3 protein: CASSPRLTDTQYF
CDR3 DNA: TGTGCCAGCAGTCCGAGACTCACAGATACGCAGTATTTT

D gene: TRBD2
J gene: TRBJ2-1
V gene: TRBV16
clone size: few
CDR3 length: 15
CDR3 protein: CASSQFGTSVVEQFF
CDR3 DNA: TGTGCCAGCAGCCAATTCGGGACTAGCGTAGTTGAGCAGTTCTTC

D gene: TRBD1
J gene: TRBJ2-1
V gene: TRBV7-2
clone size: .
CDR3 length: 14
CDR3 protein: CASSEGQGLDEQFF
CDR3 DNA: TGTGCCAGCAGCGAAGGACAGGGCCTAGATGAGCAGTTCTTC

D gene: .
J gene: TRBJ2-7
V gene: TRBV9
clone size: many
CDR3 length: 13
CDR3 protein: CASSVADTYEQYF
CDR3 DNA: TGTGCCAGCAGCGTAGCTGACACTTACGAGCAGTACTTC

D gene: TRBD2
J gene: TRBJ2-5
V gene: TRBV20-1
clone size: few
CDR3 length: 14
CDR3 protein: CSAAPQRGLETQYF
CDR3 DNA: TGCAGTGCTGCCCCGCAGCGGGGGTTAGAGACCCAGTACTTC

D gene: .
J gene: TRBJ2-7
V gene: TRBV20-1
clone size: .
CDR3 length: 12
CDR3 protein: CSASYHSYEQYF
CDR3 DNA: TGCAGTGCTAGTTACCACTCCTACGAGCAGTACTTC

D gene: TRBD1
J gene: TRBJ2-7
V gene: TRBV29-1
clone size: few
CDR3 length: 14
CDR3 protein: CSVRSGQGGYEQYF
CDR3 DNA: TGCAGCGTGAGGTCGGGACAGGGGGGTTACGAGCAGTACTTC

D gene: .
J gene: TRBJ2-2
V gene: TRBV5-1
clone size: few
CDR3 length: 13
CDR3 protein: CASSQTGTGELFF
CDR3 DNA: TGCGCCAGCAGCCAAACAGGCACCGGGGAGCTGTTTTTT